Included here is one T cell receptor (beta chain) sequence, with context. Its antigen is not known. A single base separates this from a much larger clone, so it may be a read error. The data originate from a study of blood T cells in healthy people across ages. Study results and limitations: Unsorted PBMC material precluded a definitive naive versus antigen-experienced comparison.

Primed by a sample-barcoded 5' primer and a J-beta primer mix, a second PCR proceeded for 7 to 11 cycles. Using its own MiXCR run on the 5' RACE reads, TCRdb lists one record per CDR3 protein. The table lists about 770,000 distinct CDR3 sequences, around 45% of them singletons. The CDR3 has 12 residues. Looked up from germline, CDR1 is SQVTM and CDR2 is ANQGSEA. The ends were cut back, 2 bases at V and 1 base at J, with 5 bases in the middle. The receptor's source is a man between 60 and 75 years old in good health. The J gene is TRBJ1-1, the V gene TRBV29-1; maybe TRBD1 (5 bases). The sample was blood. The CDR3 reads CSVETGNTEAFF. CDR3 coding DNA: TGCAGCGTTGAAACAGGGAACACTGAAGCTTTCTTT. The whole variable domain, filled in from reference TRBV29-1 and TRBJ1-1, reads SAVISQKPSRDICQRGTSLTIQCQVDSQVTMMFWYRQQPGQSLTLIATANQGSEATYESGFVIDKFPISRPNLTFSTLTVSNMSPEDSSIYLCSVETGNTEAFFGQGTRLTVV.